This T cell receptor (beta chain) derives from a study of shared clonotypes between healthy human individuals. Study-wide background: Donor ages ranged 18 to 49 years: a couple of women, a few men. Three plates were used per donor for CD4 naive, three for CD4 memory, two for CD8 naive and one for CD8 memory. Whole-study findings and limits: In the sorted subsets, rarefaction showed sequencing was incomplete despite large depth.

CD8 cells regarded as naive lacked CD45RO, were positively chosen for CCR7, and omitted terminally differentiated effector memory CD45RA+ cells. Sorted-subset replicate PCR reactions were performed with around 200 ng DNA, corresponding to tens of thousands of T cell genomes. Method: immunoSEQ multiplex PCR; TCRdb's copy keeps in-frame clones and lacks some. The sample records more than 2 million clones, about 94% being singletons. The CDR3 has 17 amino acids. Between the trimmed V and J ends, which lost 7 bases and 3 bases, there was a span of 25 bases. The germline V gene has CDR1 MNHEY and CDR2 SMNVEV (reference sequence). On this clone itself: Its specificity is not known.

Sequenced: naive CD8+ T cells sorted from blood. This receptor was obtained from a young man in good health. The chain combines TRBV27 with TRBJ2-7; perhaps TRBD2 as D (6 bases). The CDR3: CASTPNLGGGPFYEQYF. The DNA for the CDR3 is TGTGCCAGCACCCCTAACTTGGGCGGAGGGCCTTTCTACGAGCAGTACTTC.